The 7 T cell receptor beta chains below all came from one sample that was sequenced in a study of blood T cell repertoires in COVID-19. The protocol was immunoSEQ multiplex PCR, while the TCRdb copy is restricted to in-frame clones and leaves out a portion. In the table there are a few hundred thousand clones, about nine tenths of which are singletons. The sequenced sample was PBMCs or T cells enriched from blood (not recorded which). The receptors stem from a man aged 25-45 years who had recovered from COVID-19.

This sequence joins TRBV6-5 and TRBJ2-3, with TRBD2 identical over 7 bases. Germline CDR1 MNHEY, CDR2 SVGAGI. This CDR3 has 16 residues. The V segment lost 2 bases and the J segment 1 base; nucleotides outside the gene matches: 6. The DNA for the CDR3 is TGTGCCAGCAGTTACGATGTCCGGGAGGGCACAGATACGCAGTATTTT. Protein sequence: CASSYDVREGTDTQYF.

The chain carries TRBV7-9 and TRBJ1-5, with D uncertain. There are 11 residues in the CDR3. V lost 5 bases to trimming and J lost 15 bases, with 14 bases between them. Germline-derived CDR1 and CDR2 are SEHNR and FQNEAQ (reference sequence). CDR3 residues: CASSAGEGPHF. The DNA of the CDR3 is TGTGCCAGCAGCGCCGGAGAAGGCCCGCATTTT.

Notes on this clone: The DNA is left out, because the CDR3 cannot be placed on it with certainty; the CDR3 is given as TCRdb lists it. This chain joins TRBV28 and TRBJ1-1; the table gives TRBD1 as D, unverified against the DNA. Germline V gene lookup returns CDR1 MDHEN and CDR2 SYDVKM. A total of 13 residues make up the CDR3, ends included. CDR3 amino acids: CASSFAQGAKTFF.

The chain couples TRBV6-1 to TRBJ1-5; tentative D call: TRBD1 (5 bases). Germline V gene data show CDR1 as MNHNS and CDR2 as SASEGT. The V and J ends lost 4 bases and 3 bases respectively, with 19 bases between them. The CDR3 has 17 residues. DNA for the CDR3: TGTGCCAGCAGTGGCTGGGGGAGGGCGGTGGTCAATCAGCCCCAGCATTTT. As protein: CASSGWGRAVVNQPQHF.

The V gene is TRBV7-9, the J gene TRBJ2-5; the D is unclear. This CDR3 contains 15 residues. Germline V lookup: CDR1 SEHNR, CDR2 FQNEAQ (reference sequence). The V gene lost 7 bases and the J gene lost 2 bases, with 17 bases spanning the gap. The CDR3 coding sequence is TGTGCCAGCAACCGCGGAATATACACTCAAGAGACCCAGTACTTC. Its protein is CASNRGIYTQETQYF.

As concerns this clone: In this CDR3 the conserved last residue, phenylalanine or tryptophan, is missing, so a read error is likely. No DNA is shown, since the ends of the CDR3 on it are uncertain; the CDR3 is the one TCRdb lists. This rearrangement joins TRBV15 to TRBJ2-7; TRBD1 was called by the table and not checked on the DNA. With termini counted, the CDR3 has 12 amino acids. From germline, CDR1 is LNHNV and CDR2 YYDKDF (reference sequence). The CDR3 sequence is CATSRERRGPSS.

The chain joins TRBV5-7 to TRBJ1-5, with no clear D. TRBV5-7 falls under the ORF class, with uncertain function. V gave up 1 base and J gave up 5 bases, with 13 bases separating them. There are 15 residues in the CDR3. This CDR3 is CASSLLIVVDQPQHF. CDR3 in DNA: TGTGCCAGCAGCTTGTTGATCGTGGTAGATCAGCCCCAGCATTTT.